This T cell receptor beta chain was sequenced during a study of cytomegalovirus exposure and HLA in healthy donors. The CDR3 loop spans 16 amino acids. Germline V CDR1 and CDR2: LNHDA, SQIVND (reference sequence). V lost 7 bases to trimming and J lost 1 base; unmatched junction nucleotides: 6. 60 Vbeta and 13 Jbeta primers were used in PCR. The protocol was immunoSEQ multiplex PCR, while the TCRdb copy is restricted to in-frame clones and leaves out a portion. Altogether 180,000 or so clones are present, roughly three quarters being singletons, with the ten largest covering about 2.5%. Each of the donors was a healthy bone marrow donor.

Sample: PBMCs. The sequence came from a woman aged 25 to 39 in good health and CMV-seropositive. The chain employs TRBV19 and TRBJ2-2; 10 bases fit TRBD2. Here the CDR3 DNA reads TGTGCCAGTACGGCGGCTAGCGGGGGGAACACCGGGGAGCTGTTTTTT. Translating gives CASTAASGGNTGELFF.